This T cell receptor beta chain is from a study of resident and recirculating memory T cells in vitiligo. Across the study: Each patient gave two lesional and two nonlesional epidermal shave biopsies, plus PBMCs.

Generated by immunoSEQ multiplex PCR, the TCRdb table keeps only in-frame clones and is missing some. The sample shows tens of thousands of clones, roughly 90% of them seen only once. Trimming removed 2 bases from V and 1 base from J, with 8 bases in between. The CDR3 length is 14 residues. Germline V lookup: CDR1 SGHTA, CDR2 FQGNSA. This rearrangement joins TRBV7-2 to TRBJ1-1, with TRBD1 as a possible D gene (5 bases). The sample was blood. The TCR was taken from a male donor with vitiligo. The CDR3 DNA sequence: TGTGCCAGCAGCTTAAGGCAGGGGAACACTGAAGCTTTCTTT. Its translation: CASSLRQGNTEAFF.